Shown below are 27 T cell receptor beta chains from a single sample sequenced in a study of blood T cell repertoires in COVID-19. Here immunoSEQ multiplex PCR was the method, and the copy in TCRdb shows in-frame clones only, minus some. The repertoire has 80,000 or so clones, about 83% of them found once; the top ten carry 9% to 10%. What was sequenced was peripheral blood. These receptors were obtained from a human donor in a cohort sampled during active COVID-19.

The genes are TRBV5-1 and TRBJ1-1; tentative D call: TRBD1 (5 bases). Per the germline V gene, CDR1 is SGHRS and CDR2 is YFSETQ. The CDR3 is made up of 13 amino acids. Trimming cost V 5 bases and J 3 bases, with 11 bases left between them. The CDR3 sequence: CASSPTGDTEAFF. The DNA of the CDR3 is TGCGCCAGCAGTCCGACGGGGGACACTGAAGCTTTCTTT.

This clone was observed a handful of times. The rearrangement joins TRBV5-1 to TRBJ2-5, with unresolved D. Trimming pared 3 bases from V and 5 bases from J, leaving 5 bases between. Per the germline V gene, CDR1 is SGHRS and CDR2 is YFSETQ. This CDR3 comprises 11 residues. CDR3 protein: CASSYAETQYF. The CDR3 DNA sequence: TGCGCCAGCAGCTACGCGGAGACCCAGTACTTC.

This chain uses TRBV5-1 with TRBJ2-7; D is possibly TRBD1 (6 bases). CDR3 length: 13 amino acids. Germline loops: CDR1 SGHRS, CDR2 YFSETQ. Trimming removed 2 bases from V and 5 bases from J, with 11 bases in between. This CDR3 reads CASSLTGNHEQYF. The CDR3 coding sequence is TGCGCCAGCAGCTTAACAGGGAACCACGAGCAGTACTTC.

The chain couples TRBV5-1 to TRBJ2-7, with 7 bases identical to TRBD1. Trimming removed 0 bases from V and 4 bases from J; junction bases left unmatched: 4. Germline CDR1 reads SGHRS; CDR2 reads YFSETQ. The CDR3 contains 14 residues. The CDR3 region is CASSLAGQSYEQYF. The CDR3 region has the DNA TGCGCCAGCAGCTTGGCGGGACAGTCGTACGAGCAGTACTTC. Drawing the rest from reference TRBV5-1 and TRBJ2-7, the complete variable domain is KAGVTQTPRYLIKTRGQQVTLSCSPISGHRSVSWYQQTPGQGLQFLFEYFSETQRNKGNFPGRFSGRQFSNSRSEMNVSTLELGDSALYLCASSLAGQSYEQYFGPGTRLTVT.

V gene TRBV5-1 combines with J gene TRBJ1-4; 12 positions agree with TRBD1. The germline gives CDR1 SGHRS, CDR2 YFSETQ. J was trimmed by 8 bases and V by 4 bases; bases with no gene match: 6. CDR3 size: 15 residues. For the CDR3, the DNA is TGCGCCAGCAGCGTATCCGGGACAGGGGGCGAAAAACTGTTTTTT. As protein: CASSVSGTGGEKLFF.

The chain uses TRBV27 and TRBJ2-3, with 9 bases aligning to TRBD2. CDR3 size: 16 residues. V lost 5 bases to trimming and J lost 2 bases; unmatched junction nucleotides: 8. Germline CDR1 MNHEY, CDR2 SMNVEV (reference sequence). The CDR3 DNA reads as TGTGCCAGCAGTAGCCGACTAGCGGCCTTCACAGATACGCAGTATTTT. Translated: CASSSRLAAFTDTQYF.

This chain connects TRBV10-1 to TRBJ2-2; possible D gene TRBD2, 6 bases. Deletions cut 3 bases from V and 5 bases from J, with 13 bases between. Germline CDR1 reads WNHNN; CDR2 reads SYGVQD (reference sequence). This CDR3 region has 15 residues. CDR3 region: CASSDIGRGTGELFF. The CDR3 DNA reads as TGCGCCAGCAGTGACATCGGGAGAGGGACCGGGGAGCTGTTTTTT.

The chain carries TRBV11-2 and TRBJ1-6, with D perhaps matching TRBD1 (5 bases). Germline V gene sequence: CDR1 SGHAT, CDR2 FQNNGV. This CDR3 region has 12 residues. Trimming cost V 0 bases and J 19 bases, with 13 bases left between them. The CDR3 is CASSLDGGWEHF. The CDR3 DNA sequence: TGTGCCAGCAGCTTAGACGGGGGATGGGAACACTTT.

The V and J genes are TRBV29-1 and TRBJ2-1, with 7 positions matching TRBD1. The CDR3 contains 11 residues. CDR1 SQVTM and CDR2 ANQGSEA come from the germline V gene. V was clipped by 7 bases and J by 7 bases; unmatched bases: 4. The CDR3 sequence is CSALRGNEQFF. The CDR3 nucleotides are TGCAGCGCCCTCAGGGGGAATGAGCAGTTCTTC.

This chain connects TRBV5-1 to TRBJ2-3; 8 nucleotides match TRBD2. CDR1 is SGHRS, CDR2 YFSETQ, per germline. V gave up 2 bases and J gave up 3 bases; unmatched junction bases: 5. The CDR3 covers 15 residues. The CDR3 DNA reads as TGCGCCAGCAGCTTAGCGGGAGCGGGAACAGATACGCAGTATTTT. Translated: CASSLAGAGTDTQYF. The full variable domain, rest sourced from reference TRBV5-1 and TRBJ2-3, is KAGVTQTPRYLIKTRGQQVTLSCSPISGHRSVSWYQQTPGQGLQFLFEYFSETQRNKGNFPGRFSGRQFSNSRSEMNVSTLELGDSALYLCASSLAGAGTDTQYFGPGTRLTVL.

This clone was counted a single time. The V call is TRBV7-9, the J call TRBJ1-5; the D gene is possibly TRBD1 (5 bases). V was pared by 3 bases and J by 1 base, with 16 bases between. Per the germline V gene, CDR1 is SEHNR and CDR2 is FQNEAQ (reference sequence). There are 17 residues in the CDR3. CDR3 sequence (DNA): TGTGCCAGCAGCTTTTCGTGGGAGGGGTTGAGCAATCAGCCCCAGCATTTT. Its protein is CASSFSWEGLSNQPQHF. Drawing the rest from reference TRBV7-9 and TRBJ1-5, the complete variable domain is DTGVSQNPRHKITKRGQNVTFRCDPISEHNRLYWYRQTLGQGPEFLTYFQNEAQLEKSRLLSDRFSAERPKGSFSTLEIQRTEQGDSAMYLCASSFSWEGLSNQPQHFGDGTRLSIL.

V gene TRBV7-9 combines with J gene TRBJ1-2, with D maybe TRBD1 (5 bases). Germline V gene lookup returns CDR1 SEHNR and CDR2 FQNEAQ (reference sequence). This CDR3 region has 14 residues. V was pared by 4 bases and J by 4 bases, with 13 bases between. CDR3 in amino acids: CASSSRQNLYGYTF. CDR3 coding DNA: TGTGCCAGCAGCTCCCGACAGAACCTCTATGGCTACACCTTC.

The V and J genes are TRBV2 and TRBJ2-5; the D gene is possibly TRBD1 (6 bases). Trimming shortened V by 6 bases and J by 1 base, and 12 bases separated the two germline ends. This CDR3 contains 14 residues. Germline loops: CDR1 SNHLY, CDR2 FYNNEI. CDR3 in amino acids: CASSKGGTQETQYF. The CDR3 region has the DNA TGTGCCAGCAGCAAAGGGGGAACCCAAGAGACCCAGTACTTC.

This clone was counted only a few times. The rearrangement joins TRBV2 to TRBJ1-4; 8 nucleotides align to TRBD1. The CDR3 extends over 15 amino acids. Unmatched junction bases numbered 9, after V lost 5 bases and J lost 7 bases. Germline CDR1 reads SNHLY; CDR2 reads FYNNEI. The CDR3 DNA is TGTGCCAGCAGTAAGACAGGGGAGGCCAGTGAAAAACTGTTTTTT. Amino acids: CASSKTGEASEKLFF.

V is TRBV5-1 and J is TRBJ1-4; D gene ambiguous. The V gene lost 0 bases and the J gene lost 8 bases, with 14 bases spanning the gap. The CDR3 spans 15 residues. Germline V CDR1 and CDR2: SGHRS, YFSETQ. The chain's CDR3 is CASSLAGEGEEKLFF. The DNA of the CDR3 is TGCGCCAGCAGCTTGGCCGGGGAAGGAGAAGAAAAACTGTTTTTT.

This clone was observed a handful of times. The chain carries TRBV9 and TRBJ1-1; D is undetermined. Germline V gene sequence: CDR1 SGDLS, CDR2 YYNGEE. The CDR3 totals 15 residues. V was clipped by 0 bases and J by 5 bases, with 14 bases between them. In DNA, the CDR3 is TGTGCCAGCAGCGTAGTTAACCGGGGTTGGACTGAAGCTTTCTTT. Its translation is CASSVVNRGWTEAFF. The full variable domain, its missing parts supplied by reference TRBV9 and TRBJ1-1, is DSGVTQTPKHLITATGQRVTLRCSPRSGDLSVYWYQQSLDQGLQFLIQYYNGEERAKGNILERFSAQQFPDLHSELNLSSLELGDSALYFCASSVVNRGWTEAFFGQGTRLTVV.

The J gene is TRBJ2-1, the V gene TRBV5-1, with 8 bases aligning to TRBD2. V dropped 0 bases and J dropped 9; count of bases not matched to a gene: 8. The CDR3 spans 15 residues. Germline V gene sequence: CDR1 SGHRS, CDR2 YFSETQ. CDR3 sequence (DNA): TGCGCCAGCAGCTTGGCAGCGGGGGTCCCGGGTGAGCAGTTCTTC. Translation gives CASSLAAGVPGEQFF.

CDR3 region: CASTFRRDRDYEQYF. The CDR3 DNA is TGTGCCAGCACGTTTAGAAGGGACAGGGACTACGAGCAGTACTTC. The rearrangement links TRBV21-1 to TRBJ2-7; TRBD1, the table's D call, was not compared with the DNA. TRBV21-1 represents a pseudogene. CDR3 length equals 15 residues.

The CDR3 is CASSLKQGGEAFF. In DNA, the CDR3 is TGTGCCAGCAGCTTAAAACAGGGTGGTGAAGCTTTCTTT. The chain links TRBV7-3 to TRBJ1-1, with D perhaps matching TRBD1 (6 bases). The CDR3 extends over 13 amino acids. Per the germline V gene, CDR1 is SGHTA and CDR2 is FQGTGA. The V end lost 1 base, the J end lost 7 bases, and 10 bases lay between the germline ends.

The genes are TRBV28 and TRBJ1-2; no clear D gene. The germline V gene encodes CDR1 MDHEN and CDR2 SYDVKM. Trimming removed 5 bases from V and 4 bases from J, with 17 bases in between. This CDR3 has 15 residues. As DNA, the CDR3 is TGTGCCAGCAGTCTCCCAGCGACCTTAGGCTATGGCTACACCTTC. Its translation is CASSLPATLGYGYTF.

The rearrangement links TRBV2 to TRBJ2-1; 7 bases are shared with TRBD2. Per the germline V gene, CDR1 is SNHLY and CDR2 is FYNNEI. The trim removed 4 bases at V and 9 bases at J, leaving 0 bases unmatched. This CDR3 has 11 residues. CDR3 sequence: CASSGEGEQFF. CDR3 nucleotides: TGTGCCAGCAGTGGGGAGGGTGAGCAGTTCTTC.

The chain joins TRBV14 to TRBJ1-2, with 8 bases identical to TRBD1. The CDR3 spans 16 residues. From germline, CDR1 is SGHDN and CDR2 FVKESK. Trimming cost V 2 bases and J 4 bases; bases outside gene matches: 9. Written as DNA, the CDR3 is TGTGCCAGCAGCCAACAAACCAGGGGGCATGGCTATGGCTACACCTTC. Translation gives CASSQQTRGHGYGYTF.

Here the CDR3 DNA reads TGCAGCGTTGAAGGGACAGGGCAAGGGAATCAGTACTTC. As protein: CSVEGTGQGNQYF. The chain is built from TRBV29-1 and TRBJ2-4, with 8 bases lining up with TRBD1. The CDR3 has 13 amino acids. Per the germline V gene, CDR1 is SQVTM and CDR2 is ANQGSEA. V was clipped by 1 base and J by 12 bases; unmatched bases: 8.

The CDR3 region has the DNA TGTGCCAGCAGCCAAGAAGAGGGACTTCCCACTGAAGCTTTCTTT. Translation gives CASSQEEGLPTEAFF. The V gene is TRBV3-1 (or the pseudogene TRBV3-2), the J gene TRBJ1-1, with D tentatively TRBD1 (5 bases). CDR3 length equals 15 residues. V was shortened by 0 bases and J by 4 bases, with 12 bases between the two germline ends. The germline V gene encodes CDR1 LGHDT and CDR2 YNNKEL (reference sequence).

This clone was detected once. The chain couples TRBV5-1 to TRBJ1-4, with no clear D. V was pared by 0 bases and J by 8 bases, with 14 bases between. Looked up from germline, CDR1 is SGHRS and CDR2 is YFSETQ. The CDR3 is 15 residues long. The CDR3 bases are TGCGCCAGCAGCTTGGCCGCAGCGGATGGAGAAAAACTGTTTTTT. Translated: CASSLAAADGEKLFF.

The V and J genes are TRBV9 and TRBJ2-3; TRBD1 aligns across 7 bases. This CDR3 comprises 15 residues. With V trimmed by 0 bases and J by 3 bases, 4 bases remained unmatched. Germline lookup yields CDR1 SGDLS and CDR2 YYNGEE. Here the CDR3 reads CASSVEGAITDTQYF. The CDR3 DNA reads TGTGCCAGCAGCGTAGAGGGGGCTATTACAGATACGCAGTATTTT.

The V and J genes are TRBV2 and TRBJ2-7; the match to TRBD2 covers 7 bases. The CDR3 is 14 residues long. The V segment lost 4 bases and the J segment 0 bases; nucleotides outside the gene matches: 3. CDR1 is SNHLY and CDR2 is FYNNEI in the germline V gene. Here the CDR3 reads CASSVLASSYEQYF. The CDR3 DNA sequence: TGTGCCAGCAGTGTACTAGCGTCCTCCTACGAGCAGTACTTC.